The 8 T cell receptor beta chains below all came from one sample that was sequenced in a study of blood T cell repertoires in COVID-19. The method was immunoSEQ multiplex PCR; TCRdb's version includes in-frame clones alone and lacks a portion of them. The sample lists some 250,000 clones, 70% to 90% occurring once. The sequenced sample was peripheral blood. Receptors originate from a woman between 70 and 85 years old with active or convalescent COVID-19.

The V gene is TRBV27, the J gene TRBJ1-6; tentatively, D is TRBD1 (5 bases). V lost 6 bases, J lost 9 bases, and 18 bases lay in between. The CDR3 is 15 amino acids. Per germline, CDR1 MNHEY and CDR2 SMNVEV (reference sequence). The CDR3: CASRQRTLAFSPLHF. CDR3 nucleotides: TGTGCCAGCAGACAACGGACACTTGCATTTTCACCCCTCCACTTT.

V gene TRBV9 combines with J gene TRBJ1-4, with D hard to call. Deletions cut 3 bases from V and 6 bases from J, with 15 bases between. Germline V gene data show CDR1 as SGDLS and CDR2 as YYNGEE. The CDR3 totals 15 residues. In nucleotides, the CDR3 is TGTGCCAGCAGCGGACCGGGATCTGCACATGAAAAACTGTTTTTT. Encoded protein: CASSGPGSAHEKLFF. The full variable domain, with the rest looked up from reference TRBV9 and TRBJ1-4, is DSGVTQTPKHLITATGQRVTLRCSPRSGDLSVYWYQQSLDQGLQFLIQYYNGEERAKGNILERFSAQQFPDLHSELNLSSLELGDSALYFCASSGPGSAHEKLFFGSGTQLSVL.

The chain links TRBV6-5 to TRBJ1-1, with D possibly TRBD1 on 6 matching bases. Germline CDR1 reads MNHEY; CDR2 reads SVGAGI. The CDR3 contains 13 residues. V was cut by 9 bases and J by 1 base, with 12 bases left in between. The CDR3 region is CASRGGGNTEAFF. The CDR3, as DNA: TGTGCCAGTCGTGGGGGCGGGAACACTGAAGCTTTCTTT.

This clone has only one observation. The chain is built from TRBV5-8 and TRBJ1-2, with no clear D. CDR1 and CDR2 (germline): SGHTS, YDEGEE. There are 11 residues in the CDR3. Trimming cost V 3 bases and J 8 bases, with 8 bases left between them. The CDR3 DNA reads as TGTGCCAGCAGCTCCCGGGGAGGCTACACCTTC. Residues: CASSSRGGYTF.

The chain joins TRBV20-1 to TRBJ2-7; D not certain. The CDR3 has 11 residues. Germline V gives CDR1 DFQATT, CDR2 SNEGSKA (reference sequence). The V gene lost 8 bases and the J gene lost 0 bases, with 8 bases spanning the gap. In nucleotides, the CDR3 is TGCAGTAAATACAGCTCCTACGAGCAGTACTTC. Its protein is CSKYSSYEQYF.

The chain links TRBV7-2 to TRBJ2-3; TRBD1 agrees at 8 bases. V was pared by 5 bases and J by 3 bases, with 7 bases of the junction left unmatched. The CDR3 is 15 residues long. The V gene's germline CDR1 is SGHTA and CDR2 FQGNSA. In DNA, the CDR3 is TGTGCCAGCAGCACCGGACAGGGCGTAACAGATACGCAGTATTTT. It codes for CASSTGQGVTDTQYF.

The CDR3 DNA reads TGCGCCAGCAGCTTGGAGGGGGCGACGAGCACAGATACGCAGTATTTT. Protein product: CASSLEGATSTDTQYF. The chain carries TRBV5-1 and TRBJ2-3; 7 bases align to TRBD1. The CDR3 sequence is 16 residues long. V was pared by 0 bases and J by 0 bases, with 4 bases of the junction left unmatched. The germline CDR1 and CDR2 sequences are SGHRS and YFSETQ. The full variable domain, in which reference TRBV5-1 and TRBJ2-3 provide the parts outside the CDR3, is KAGVTQTPRYLIKTRGQQVTLSCSPISGHRSVSWYQQTPGQGLQFLFEYFSETQRNKGNFPGRFSGRQFSNSRSEMNVSTLELGDSALYLCASSLEGATSTDTQYFGPGTRLTVL.

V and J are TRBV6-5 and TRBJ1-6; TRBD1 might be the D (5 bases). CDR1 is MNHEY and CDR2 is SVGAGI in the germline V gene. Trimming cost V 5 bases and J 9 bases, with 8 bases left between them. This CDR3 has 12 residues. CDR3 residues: CASSTRGSPLHF. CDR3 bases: TGTGCCAGCAGTACAAGGGGTTCACCCCTCCACTTT.